This TCR beta chain was profiled in a study of blood T cell repertoires in COVID-19 (TCRdb year 2020). Regarding the complete study: ImmuneRACE Cohort 3 recovered participants were defined by two consecutive negative NP/OP PCR tests, healthcare professional clearance, or symptom resolution. The collaborator samples originated in the United States, Italy and Spain and spanned the acute and convalescent phases of COVID-19. The material from the prospective study consisted of cDNA or gDNA derived from T cells, B-cell-depleted T cells, or PBMCs. Subjects who had been exposed to COVID-19, were actively infected with it, or had recovered from it provided the deeply sampled blood TCRbeta repertoires that made up the dataset. The repertoires were made available in a free public database intended to serve as a resource for research on the immune response to SARS-CoV-2. Samples came from the ongoing ImmuneRACE study (first 160 participants) plus 1,254 subjects from 6 global collaborators. A de-identified subject ID, COVID-19 status, age in years and sex were almost always included in the sample metadata. Where available, HLA class I and class II types were taken from metadata supplied by the sample provider and were not determined by assay-based typing.

There are 13 amino acids in the CDR3, from cysteine to phenylalanine inclusive. Only the CDR3 DNA stays, 39 bases, in frame from base 1. The V end loses 2 bases and the J end loses 1 base, and a stretch of 5 bases separates them. Sequences MNHEY (CDR1) and SMNVEV (CDR2) are obtained from the germline V gene (reference sequence). Study-wide conclusions, independent of this receptor: How much clinical and demographic metadata was included differed by source and by participant, and the metadata was provided uncurated.

Enrolling through a virtual design, the prospective study's participants ranged in age from roughly 18 to 89 years and lived across approximately 25 United States geographic areas. Cohort assignment in the prospective study relied on participant-reported clinical history from a screening survey and a study questionnaire. Mobile phlebotomists in the prospective study collected whole blood, serum and a nasopharyngeal or oropharyngeal swab from every participant. Additional blood draws and questionnaires over an approximately two-month period could optionally be provided by prospective study participants. Blood samples from the prospective study were shipped frozen or at room temperature prior to DNA extraction. Notes on this clone: Its binding antigen is unknown. Per-nucleotide qualities are absent, and no much larger clonotype sits a single base away.

TCRbeta CDR3 regions were amplified from genomic DNA using the immunoSEQ Assay, a bias-controlled multiplex PCR. The original pipeline was this. Nucleated cell counts per sample were estimated from amplification of reference gene primers within the assay. To quantify the absolute abundance of each unique TCRbeta CDR3 rearrangement, sequence reads were collapsed and filtered. For each sample, productive Simpson clonality was calculated as the square root of Simpson's diversity index over productive rearrangements. The table comes from immuneACCESS by way of TCRdb, which keeps in-frame sequences with V and J called. Part of the clones is missing from these tables; in studies checked, under half for an unresolved V gene and the rest for unknown reasons. That table gives V, J and clone size, and the DNA gave D and trimming. The sample includes approximately 200,000 clones, with around nine tenths observed a single time. The ten largest make up less than 8% of the sample.

The receptor was derived from a man younger than 45 in a cohort exposed to, infected with or recovered from COVID-19 (not recorded which). The V and J segments used are TRBV27 and TRBJ1-1, and TRBD1 may be the D gene, going by 5 matching bases. The specimen sequenced was PBMCs or T cells enriched from blood (not recorded which). The CDR3 corresponds to CASSLDRNTEAFF. The nucleotides are TGTGCCAGCAGTTTAGACAGGAACACTGAAGCTTTCTTT.